This TCR beta chain is from a study of blood T cell repertoires in COVID-19. Trimming removed 6 bases at V and 0 bases at J, with 16 bases between. The CDR3 covers 16 residues. CDR1 is SGHTA, CDR2 FQGNSA, per germline. This clone was counted a single time. Under the authors' procedure: Quantification of nucleated cells was approximated via reference gene primer amplification. Clones were read by immunoSEQ multiplex PCR, and TCRdb kept only the in-frame ones, dropping some. That table is the source of V, J and clone size, and D and trimming were worked out from the DNA. Altogether around 160,000 clones are present, about 90% being singletons, with the ten largest covering 2.3%.

Sequences were obtained from peripheral blood. The chain employs TRBV7-2 and TRBJ2-3; the D gene is possibly TRBD2 (7 bases). The receptor comes from a human donor in a cohort sampled during active COVID-19. The CDR3 region is CASRLRGRGSTDTQYF. The CDR3 DNA sequence: TGTGCCAGCAGGCTACGGGGGCGGGGGAGCACAGATACGCAGTATTTT.